This entry lists 4 T cell receptor beta chains sequenced from one sample in a study of blood T cell repertoires in COVID-19. Measured with immunoSEQ multiplex PCR; TCRdb has only the in-frame clones, and not every one. The table records about 310,000 clones, roughly 87% of them present only once. Sequencing was performed on peripheral blood. The origin of the receptors is a man aged 50 or older with active or convalescent COVID-19.

This rearrangement joins TRBV7-2 to TRBJ1-5; 10 positions agree with TRBD1. With V trimmed by 5 bases and J by 3 bases, 7 bases remained unmatched. Germline loops: CDR1 SGHTA, CDR2 FQGNSA. The CDR3 has 16 amino acids. CDR3 region: CASSPQGQGINQPQHF. CDR3 nucleotides: TGTGCCAGCAGCCCCCAGGGACAGGGGATCAATCAGCCCCAGCATTTT.

This chain uses TRBV6-5 with TRBJ1-1; 7 nucleotides match TRBD1. With V trimmed by 2 bases and J by 5 bases, 2 bases remained unmatched. CDR1 is MNHEY, CDR2 SVGAGI, per germline. The CDR3 consists of 13 residues. The CDR3 loop reads CASSYRQGTEAFF. Written as DNA, the CDR3 is TGTGCCAGCAGTTACCGACAGGGAACTGAAGCTTTCTTT.

The J gene is TRBJ1-5, the V gene TRBV28; D is undetermined. V was pared by 3 bases and J by 2 bases, with 14 bases between. This CDR3 is 16 amino acids long. The germline CDR1 and CDR2 sequences are MDHEN and SYDVKM. CDR3 loop: CASSFIPGVGNQPQHF. CDR3 nucleotide sequence: TGTGCCAGCAGTTTTATTCCGGGTGTCGGCAATCAGCCCCAGCATTTT.

This chain joins TRBV30 and TRBJ1-5; 7 nucleotides line up with TRBD1. With V trimmed by 2 bases and J by 6 bases, 7 bases remained unmatched. The germline CDR1 and CDR2 sequences are GTSNPN and SVGIG (reference sequence). CDR3 size: 14 residues. The CDR3 is CAWSSTGVSQPQHF. CDR3 nucleotide sequence: TGTGCCTGGAGTTCCACAGGGGTGAGTCAGCCCCAGCATTTT.